This TCR beta chain was sequenced in a study of identical twins. TCRdb re-derived calls from the 5' RACE reads in MiXCR, one entry per CDR3 protein. The sample records about 660,000 distinct CDR3 sequences, around 8.6% being singletons. The CDR3 is 16 amino acids. V was shortened by 3 bases and J by 4 bases, with 17 bases between the two germline ends. Germline CDR1 is WSHSY and CDR2 is SAAADI. The same specimen was also included in a second study, on yellow fever vaccine responses in identical twins.

This sequence joins TRBV10-2 and TRBJ2-3; perhaps TRBD2 as D (8 bases). The sequence came from a woman under 30 in good health. Sequences were obtained from PBMCs. The CDR3 sequence is CASSEDGRGRADTQYF. The CDR3 bases are TGCGCCAGCAGTGAAGACGGGAGGGGGCGAGCAGATACGCAGTATTTT.